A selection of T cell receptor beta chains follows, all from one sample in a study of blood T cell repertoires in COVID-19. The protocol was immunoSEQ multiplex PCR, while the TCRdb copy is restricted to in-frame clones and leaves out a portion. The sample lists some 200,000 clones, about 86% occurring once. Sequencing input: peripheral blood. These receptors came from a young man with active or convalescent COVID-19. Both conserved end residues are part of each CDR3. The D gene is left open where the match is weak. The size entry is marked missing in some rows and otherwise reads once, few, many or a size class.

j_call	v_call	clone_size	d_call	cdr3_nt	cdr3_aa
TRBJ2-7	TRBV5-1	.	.	TGCGCCAGCAGGACCGACGGGGCCTACGAGCAGTACTTC	CASRTDGAYEQYF
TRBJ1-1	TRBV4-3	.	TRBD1	TGCGCCAGCAGCCAGGACAGGGGGAACACTGAAGCTTTCTTT	CASSQDRGNTEAFF
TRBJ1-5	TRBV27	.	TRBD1	TGTGCCAGCAGTATACAGGGACAGGCGATGTGGGGAGGGCAGCCCCAGCATTTT	CASSIQGQAMWGGQPQHF
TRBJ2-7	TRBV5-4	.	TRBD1	TGTGCCAGCAGCTGGGGACAGGACCTCTACGAGCAGTACTTC	CASSWGQDLYEQYF
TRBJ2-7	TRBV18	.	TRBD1	TGTGCCAGCTCACCACCGGGACAGGGCTTCAGCGAGCAGTACTTC	CASSPPGQGFSEQYF
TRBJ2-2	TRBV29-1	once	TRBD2	TGCAGCGCTCGGACTAGCGCGAACACCGGGGAGCTGTTTTTT	CSARTSANTGELFF
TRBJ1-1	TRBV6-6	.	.	TGTGCCAGCACCTCCTGGCCCTTGAACACTGAAGCTTTCTTT	CASTSWPLNTEAFF
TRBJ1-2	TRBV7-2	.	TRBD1	TGTGCCAGCAGCTTAGTTGAGGGGGCTTCCGGCTACACCTTC	CASSLVEGASGYTF
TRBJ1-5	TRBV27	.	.	TGTGCCAGCAGTTACCAATGGATTATGGGGAAAAAAAGGGGGCAGCCCCAGCATTTT	CASSYQWIMGKKRGQPQHF
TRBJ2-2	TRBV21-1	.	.	TGTGCCAGCAGCACACGGAAACGAAATGGGACAGTCTACCAGGAAGGAAACACCGGGGAGCTGTTTTTT	CASSTRKRNGTVYQEGNTGELFF
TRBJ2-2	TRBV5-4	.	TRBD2	TGTGCCAGCAGCTTACCCACTAGCGGGATTAACACCGGGGAGCTGTTTTTT	CASSLPTSGINTGELFF
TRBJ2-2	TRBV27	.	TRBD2	TGTGCCAGCAGTTTAGGGCTAGCGGGCACCGGGGAGCTGTTTTTT	CASSLGLAGTGELFF
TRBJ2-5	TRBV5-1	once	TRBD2	TGCGCCAGCAGGGCTACCGGGACTAGTCAAGAGACCCAGTACTTC	CASRATGTSQETQYF
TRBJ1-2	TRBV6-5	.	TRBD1	TGTGCCAGCAGTTACCGAACAGGGGGTGGCTACACCTTC	CASSYRTGGGYTF
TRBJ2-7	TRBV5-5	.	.	TGTGCCAGCAGCTTGCTGCTGAGTGCGTCCTACGAGCAGTACTTC	CASSLLLSASYEQYF
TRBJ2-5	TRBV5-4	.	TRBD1	TGTGCCAGCAGCCCGGGACAGAACCAAGAGACCCAGTACTTC	CASSPGQNQETQYF
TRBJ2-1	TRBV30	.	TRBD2	TGTGCCTGGAGTTCGGGACTAAAAAATGAGCAGTTCTTC	CAWSSGLKNEQFF
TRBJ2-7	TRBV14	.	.	TGTGCCAGCAGCCTACACTACGAGCAGTACTTC	CASSLHYEQYF
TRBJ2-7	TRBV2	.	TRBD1	TGTGCCAGCAGGCGACAGGGGTTAGACTACGAGCAGTACTTC	CASRRQGLDYEQYF
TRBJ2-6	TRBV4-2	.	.	TGTGCCAGCAGCCAAGATAGGAGCTCTGGGGCCAACGTCCTGACTTTC	CASSQDRSSGANVLTF
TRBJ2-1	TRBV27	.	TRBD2	TGTGCCAGCAGTCTGTCGACAGGGAACCCCCTAGCGGGATCGTTAGGTGAGCAGTTCTTC	CASSLSTGNPLAGSLGEQFF
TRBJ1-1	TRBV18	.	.	TGTGCCAGCTCACCAGAGGTGAGGATAATGAACACTGAAGCTTTCTTT	CASSPEVRIMNTEAFF
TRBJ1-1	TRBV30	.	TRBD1	TGTGCCTGGGACAGGGGGTATCGGGACACTGAAGCTTTCTTT	CAWDRGYRDTEAFF
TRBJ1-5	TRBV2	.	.	TGTGCCAGCCTCCTTGAACAGGGTAAGGGTCAGCCCCAGCATTTT	CASLLEQGKGQPQHF
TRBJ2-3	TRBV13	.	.	TGTGCCAGCAGCCCAAAGCGAGGGACGGGAGTTTACACAGATACGCAGTATTTT	CASSPKRGTGVYTDTQYF
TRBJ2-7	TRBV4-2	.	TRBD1	TGTGCCAGCAGCGCGACCGCGGACAGGTCCTACGAGCAGTACTTC	CASSATADRSYEQYF
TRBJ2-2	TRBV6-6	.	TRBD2	TGTGCCAGCAGTCTTAGACTAGCGGGGTACCGGGGAGCTGTTTTT	CASSLRLAGYRGAVF
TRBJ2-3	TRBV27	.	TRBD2	TGTGCCAGCAGTACCCGACTAGCGGGAGTCACAGATACGCAGTATTTT	CASSTRLAGVTDTQYF
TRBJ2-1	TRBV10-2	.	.	TGCGCCAGCAGTGCCCCCAGAGCCCCTGGGCTCAATGAGCAGTTCTTC	CASSAPRAPGLNEQFF
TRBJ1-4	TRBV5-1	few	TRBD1	TGCGCCAGCAGCCCGACCGGGACAGGGGGGGACAAACTGTTTTTT	CASSPTGTGGDKLFF
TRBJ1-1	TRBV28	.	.	TGTGCCAGCACCGATCCAGGCTCGGTCTGGGCTTTCTTT	CASTDPGSVWAFF
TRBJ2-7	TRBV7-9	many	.	TGTGCCAGCAGCTTAGATACAGAAGGGGTGAAATACGAGCAGTACTTC	CASSLDTEGVKYEQYF
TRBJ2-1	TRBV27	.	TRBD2	TGTGCCAGCAACTCCCTAGCGGGGTACAATGAGCAGTTCTTC	CASNSLAGYNEQFF
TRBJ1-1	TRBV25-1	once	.	TGTGCCAGCAGTCGGGGTTCGATGAACACTGAAGCTTTCTTT	CASSRGSMNTEAFF
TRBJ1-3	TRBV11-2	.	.	TGTGCCAGCAGCTTAGTGGGAGGGGGTGACACCATATATTTT	CASSLVGGGDTIYF
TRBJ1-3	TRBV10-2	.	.	TGCGCCAGCATGGTTTTTGTTGGGGCCTCAACCGTTCTCTCTGGAAACACCATATATTTT	CASMVFVGASTVLSGNTIYF
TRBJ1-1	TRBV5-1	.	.	TGCGCCAGCAGCTTGGCCCCCAGGGGGAACACTGAAGCTTTCTTT	CASSLAPRGNTEAFF
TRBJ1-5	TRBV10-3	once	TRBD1	TGTGCCATCAGTGAGATCCCCAGGGGGATCGACTCCCACAATCAGCCCCAGCATTTT	CAISEIPRGIDSHNQPQHF
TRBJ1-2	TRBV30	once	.	TGTGCCTGGAGGATACCCCGACTTGGCGCTCTGAACTATGGCTACACCTTC	CAWRIPRLGALNYGYTF
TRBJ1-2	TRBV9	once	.	TGTGCCAGCAGCCTTAGGGGGGGCGGAGGTAACTATGGCTACACCTTC	CASSLRGGGGNYGYTF
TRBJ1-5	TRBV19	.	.	TGTGCCACCAGGTTGGGGGGAACACAGCCCCAGCATTTT	CATRLGGTQPQHF
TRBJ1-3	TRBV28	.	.	TGTGCCAGCAGTTTAGGGCCGGGAATACGCGGAAACACCATATATTTT	CASSLGPGIRGNTIYF
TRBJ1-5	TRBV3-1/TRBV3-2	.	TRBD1	TGTGCCAGCAGCAGACAGGGAGTCCAGCCCCAGCATTTT	CASSRQGVQPQHF
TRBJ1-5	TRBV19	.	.	TGTGCCAGTAGTAAACAGAAAAATAGCAATCAGCCCCAGCATTTT	CASSKQKNSNQPQHF
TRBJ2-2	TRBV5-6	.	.	TGTGCCAGCAGCTTGGGGGTCGTGACTCAAAACACCGGGGAGCTGTTTTTT	CASSLGVVTQNTGELFF
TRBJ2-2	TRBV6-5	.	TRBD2	TGTGCCAGCAGTTACTCTGCTAGCGGGAACACCGGGGAGCTGTTTTTT	CASSYSASGNTGELFF